This TCR beta chain was captured in a study of control samples from healthy donors and cancer patients. Trimming cost V 2 bases and J 2 bases, with 8 bases left between them. This CDR3 contains 13 residues. Looked up from germline, CDR1 is SGHRS and CDR2 is YFSETQ. Libraries were prepared by immunoSEQ multiplex PCR; TCRdb keeps only in-frame clonotypes and omits some of them. The profile shows about 230,000 clones, 82% of them singletons. The specimen was PBMCs. The TCR was taken from a woman aged 55 to 70 with lung cancer. The chain is built from TRBV5-1 and TRBJ2-7; D gene uncertain. The CDR3 DNA reads TGCGCCAGCAGCTTCGATCTTACCTACGAGCAGTACTTC. This encodes CASSFDLTYEQYF.